This T cell receptor beta chain derives from a study of cytomegalovirus exposure and HLA in healthy donors. Primers for the PCR totalled 60 Vbeta and 13 Jbeta. Data came from immunoSEQ multiplex PCR; TCRdb stores just in-frame clones and leaves some out. Among 77,000 or so clones listed, 60% to 80% were seen once. This TCR derives from a woman between 40 and 55 years old in good health and CMV-seronegative. The specimen sequenced was PBMCs.

The CDR3 loop is CAIFNQVNSPLHF. DNA for the CDR3: TGTGCCATCTTTAACCAGGTAAATTCACCCCTCCACTTT. The chain combines TRBV10-3 with TRBJ1-6; D is undetermined. CDR1 and CDR2 from the germline V gene are ENHRY and SYGVKD. V gave up 8 bases and J gave up 7 bases, with 12 bases separating them. CDR3 size: 13 residues.